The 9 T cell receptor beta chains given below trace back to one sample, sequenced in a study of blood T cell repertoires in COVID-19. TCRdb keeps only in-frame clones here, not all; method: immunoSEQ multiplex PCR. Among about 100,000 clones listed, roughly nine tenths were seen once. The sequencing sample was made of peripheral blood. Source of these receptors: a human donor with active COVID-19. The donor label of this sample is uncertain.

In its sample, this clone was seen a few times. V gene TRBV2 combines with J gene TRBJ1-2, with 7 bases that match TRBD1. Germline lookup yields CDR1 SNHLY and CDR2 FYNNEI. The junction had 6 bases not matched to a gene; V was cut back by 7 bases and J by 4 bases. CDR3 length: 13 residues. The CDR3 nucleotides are TGTGCCAGCACCGGGACAGTCATCTATGGCTACACCTTC. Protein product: CASTGTVIYGYTF.

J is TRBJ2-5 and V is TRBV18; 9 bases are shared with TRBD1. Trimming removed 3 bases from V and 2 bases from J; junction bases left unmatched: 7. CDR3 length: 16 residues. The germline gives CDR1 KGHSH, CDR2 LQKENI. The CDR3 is CASSPPPGQGQETQYF. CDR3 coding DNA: TGTGCCAGCTCACCTCCCCCGGGACAGGGTCAAGAGACCCAGTACTTC.

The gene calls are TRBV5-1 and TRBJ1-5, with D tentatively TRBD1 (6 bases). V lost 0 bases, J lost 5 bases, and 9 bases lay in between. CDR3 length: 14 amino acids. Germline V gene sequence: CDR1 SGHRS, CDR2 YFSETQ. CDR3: CASSLVGGHQPQHF. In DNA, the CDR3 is TGCGCCAGCAGCTTGGTAGGGGGACATCAGCCCCAGCATTTT.

In nucleotides, the CDR3 is TGTGCCAGCAGCTTAGGGGGACAGGGAGAACCCTACGAGCAGTACTTC. The encoded protein is CASSLGGQGEPYEQYF. The genes are TRBV7-2 and TRBJ2-7; TRBD1 aligns across 9 bases. Trimming removed 1 base from V and 2 bases from J; junction bases left unmatched: 6. Germline V gives CDR1 SGHTA, CDR2 FQGNSA. CDR3 size: 16 residues.

The CDR3 region is CASSQETLAGDYEQYF. CDR3 DNA: TGTGCCAGCAGCCAAGAAACACTAGCGGGGGATTACGAGCAGTACTTC. This chain joins TRBV3-1 (or the pseudogene TRBV3-2) and TRBJ2-7, with 11 bases fitting TRBD2. The V and J ends lost 0 bases and 4 bases, in that order; junction bases with no gene match: 5. Germline CDR1 is LGHDT and CDR2 is YNNKEL (reference sequence). The CDR3 spans 16 residues.

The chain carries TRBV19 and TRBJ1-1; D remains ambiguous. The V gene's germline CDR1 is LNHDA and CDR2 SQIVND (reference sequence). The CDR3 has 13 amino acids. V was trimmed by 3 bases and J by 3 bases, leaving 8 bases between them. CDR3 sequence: CASSISPDTEAFF. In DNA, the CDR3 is TGTGCCAGTAGTATCTCCCCCGACACTGAAGCTTTCTTT. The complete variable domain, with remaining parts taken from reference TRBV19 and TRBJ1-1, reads DGGITQSPKYLFRKEGQNVTLSCEQNLNHDAMYWYRQDPGQGLRLIYYSQIVNDFQKGDIAEGYSVSREKKESFPLTVTSAQKNPTAFYLCASSISPDTEAFFGQGTRLTVV.

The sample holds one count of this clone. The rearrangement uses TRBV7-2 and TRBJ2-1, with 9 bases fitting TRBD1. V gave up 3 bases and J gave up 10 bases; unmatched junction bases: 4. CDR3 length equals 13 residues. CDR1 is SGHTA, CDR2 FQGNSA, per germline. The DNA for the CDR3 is TGTGCCAGCAGCTTGGGGACAGGGCTGGAGCAGTTCTTC. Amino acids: CASSLGTGLEQFF.

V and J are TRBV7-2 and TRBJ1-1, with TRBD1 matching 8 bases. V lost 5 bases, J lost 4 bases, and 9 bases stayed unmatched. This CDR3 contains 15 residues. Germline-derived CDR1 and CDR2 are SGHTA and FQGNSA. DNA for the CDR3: TGTGCCAGCAGCCCTCTCTACAGGGGGGTCACTGAAGCTTTCTTT. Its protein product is CASSPLYRGVTEAFF.

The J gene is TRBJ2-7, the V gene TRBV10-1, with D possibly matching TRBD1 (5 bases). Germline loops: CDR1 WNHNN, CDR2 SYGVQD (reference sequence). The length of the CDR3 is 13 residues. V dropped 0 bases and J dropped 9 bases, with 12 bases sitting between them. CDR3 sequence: CASSESPGNRQYF. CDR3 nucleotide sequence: TGCGCCAGCAGTGAGTCCCCAGGGAACAGGCAGTACTTC.